The rows below give T cell receptor beta chains drawn from one sample of a study of control samples from healthy donors and cancer patients. Data came from immunoSEQ multiplex PCR; TCRdb stores just in-frame clones and leaves some out. The table shows 100,000 to 120,000 clones, with roughly 88% occurring only once. The sample comprised PBMCs. All receptors derive from a woman aged 60-75 years with lung cancer. The CDR3 runs from the conserved cysteine through the conserved F or W. Fields, in order: V gene, D gene, clone size, J gene, CDR3 DNA, CDR3 protein. The D gene is left open where the match is weak. Only some rows state a clone size, as once, few, many or a class for expanded clones.

TRBV2,TRBD1,.,TRBJ1-5,TGTGCCAGCAGTCCGACAGGGGGTAATCAGCCCCAGCATTTT,CASSPTGGNQPQHF
TRBV9,.,.,TRBJ1-4,TGTGCCAGCAGCGTAGTAAGTTGGGAAAAACTGTTTTTT,CASSVVSWEKLFF
TRBV3-1/TRBV3-2,.,.,TRBJ1-2,TGTGCCAGCAGCCAAGGAAGAAACTATGGCTACACCTTC,CASSQGRNYGYTF
TRBV5-4,.,.,TRBJ1-1,TGTGCCAGCAGCTTATGGGGCACTTCCCAAGCTTTCTTT,CASSLWGTSQAFF
TRBV11-2,.,.,TRBJ1-1,TGTGCCAGCAGCTTAGCTCGGACAGTAGAAGCTTTCTTT,CASSLARTVEAFF
TRBV7-2,.,.,TRBJ1-5,TGTGCCAGCAGCTTAATCCAAGACCGACAGCCCCAGCATTTT,CASSLIQDRQPQHF
TRBV3-1/TRBV3-2,.,.,TRBJ2-4,TGTGCCAGCAGCCAGGGCCCACTAGCCAAAAACATTCAGTACTTC,CASSQGPLAKNIQYF
TRBV18,.,.,TRBJ2-7,TGTGCCAGCTCACCAGGGTCCTCCTACGAGCAGTACTTC,CASSPGSSYEQYF
TRBV5-4,.,.,TRBJ1-1,TGTGCCAGCAGGCCCCAGGGAAGGACTGAAGCTTTCTTT,CASRPQGRTEAFF
TRBV10-3,TRBD1,.,TRBJ2-7,TGTGCCATCAGTGGGACAGGGGACGAGCAGTACTTC,CAISGTGDEQYF
TRBV6-5,TRBD1,.,TRBJ2-3,TGTGCCAGCAGCCAACAGGGGGCGTACACAGATACGCAGTATTTT,CASSQQGAYTDTQYF
TRBV18,TRBD2,.,TRBJ2-3,TGTGCCAGCTCACGGACTAGCGGAATCACAGATACGCAGTATTTT,CASSRTSGITDTQYF
TRBV5-1,.,once,TRBJ2-7,TGCGCCAGCAGCTTGAGCTCCTACGAGCAGTACTTC,CASSLSSYEQYF
TRBV7-2,TRBD2,.,TRBJ2-3,TGTGCCAGCAGTTCCGGGACTAGCAGGTTGTCAGATACGCAGTATTTT,CASSSGTSRLSDTQYF
TRBV11-2,.,.,TRBJ1-1,TGTGCCAGCAGCTTAGTCGTGAACACTGAAGCTTTCTTT,CASSLVVNTEAFF